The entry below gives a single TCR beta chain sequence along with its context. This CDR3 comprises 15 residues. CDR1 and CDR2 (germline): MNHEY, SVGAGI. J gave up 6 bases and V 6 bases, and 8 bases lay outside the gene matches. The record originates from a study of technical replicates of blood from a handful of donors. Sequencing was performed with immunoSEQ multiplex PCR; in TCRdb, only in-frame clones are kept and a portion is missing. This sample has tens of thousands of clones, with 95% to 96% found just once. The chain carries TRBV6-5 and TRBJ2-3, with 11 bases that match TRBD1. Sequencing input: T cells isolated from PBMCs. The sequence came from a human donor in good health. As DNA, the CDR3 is TGTGCCAGCAGCCTTTTTTGGGACAGGGGGGATACGCAGTATTTT. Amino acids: CASSLFWDRGDTQYF.